The next 2 T cell receptor beta chains were all read from a single sample in a study of cytomegalovirus exposure and HLA in healthy donors. The PCR had 60 Vbeta and 13 Jbeta primers. Sequencing used immunoSEQ multiplex PCR; TCRdb keeps in-frame clones, though not all of them. The data hold 150,000 to 200,000 clones, with roughly 75% observed a single time. The source material was PBMCs. The source is a woman aged 50 to 60 in good health and CMV-seropositive.

The chain uses TRBV5-1 and TRBJ2-4; D may be TRBD2 (7 bases). The V and J ends lost 2 bases and 8 bases respectively, with 17 bases between them. The CDR3 consists of 15 residues. Germline V gives CDR1 SGHRS, CDR2 YFSETQ. The CDR3 nucleotides are TGCGCCAGCAGCTTTGGATTACGGGGGGCGGACATTCAGTACTTC. Its protein is CASSFGLRGADIQYF.

This clone came up a few times. The CDR3 DNA is TGTGCCAGCAGTTTGGGTAGCGGGAGAATGGCAGATACGCAGTATTTT. It yields the protein CASSLGSGRMADTQYF. The chain is built from TRBV27 and TRBJ2-3; 9 bases map to TRBD2. Germline CDR1 MNHEY, CDR2 SMNVEV (reference sequence). This CDR3 has 16 residues. Trimming took 3 bases from V and 4 from J; bases not matched to a gene: 8.